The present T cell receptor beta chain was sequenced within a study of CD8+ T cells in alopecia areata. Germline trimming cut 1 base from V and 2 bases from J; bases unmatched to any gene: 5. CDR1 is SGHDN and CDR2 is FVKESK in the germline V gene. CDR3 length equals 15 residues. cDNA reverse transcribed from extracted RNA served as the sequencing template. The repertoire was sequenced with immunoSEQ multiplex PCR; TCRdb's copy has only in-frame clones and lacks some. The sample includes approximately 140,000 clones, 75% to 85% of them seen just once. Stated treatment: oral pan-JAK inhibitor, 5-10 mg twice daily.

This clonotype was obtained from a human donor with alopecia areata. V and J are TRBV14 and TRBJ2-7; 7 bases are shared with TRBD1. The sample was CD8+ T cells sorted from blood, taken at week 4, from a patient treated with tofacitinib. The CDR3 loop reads CASSQGGGYTYEQYF. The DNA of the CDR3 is TGTGCCAGCAGCCAAGGAGGGGGCTACACCTACGAGCAGTACTTC.